What follows is one T cell receptor beta chain and its context. These data originate in a study of PD-L1 blockade in urothelial cancer. Study overall: About 90% of the 29 patients were males with bladder-origin urothelial cancer. When blood samples were assessed, the median T cell count was about 130,000.

Sequencing was performed with immunoSEQ multiplex PCR; in TCRdb, only in-frame clones are kept and a portion is missing. The sample lists 80,000 to 90,000 clones; about 83% were seen once. The time point was: pretreatment peripheral blood. Disease in patients was locally advanced or metastatic urothelial carcinoma. The clonotype was recovered from a man aged 55-75 years with urothelial cancer. Sequenced here: PBMCs, sampled around atezolizumab (anti-PD-L1) treatment.

This CDR3 is CASSLTSGVVYEQYF. CDR3 DNA sequence: TGTGCCAGCAGTTTGACTAGCGGGGTGGTCTACGAGCAGTACTTC. V gene TRBV5-8 combines with J gene TRBJ2-7, with 11 bases matching TRBD2. The V and J ends lost 5 bases and 3 bases, in that order; junction bases with no gene match: 7. There are 15 residues in the CDR3. Germline values: CDR1 SGHTS, CDR2 YDEGEE. Together with reference TRBV5-8 and TRBJ2-7, the CDR3 gives the full variable domain: EAGVTQSPTHLIKTRGQQATLRCSPISGHTSVYWYQQALGLGLQFLLWYDEGEERNRGNFPPRFSGRQFPNYSSELNVNALELEDSALYLCASSLTSGVVYEQYFGPGTRLTVT.